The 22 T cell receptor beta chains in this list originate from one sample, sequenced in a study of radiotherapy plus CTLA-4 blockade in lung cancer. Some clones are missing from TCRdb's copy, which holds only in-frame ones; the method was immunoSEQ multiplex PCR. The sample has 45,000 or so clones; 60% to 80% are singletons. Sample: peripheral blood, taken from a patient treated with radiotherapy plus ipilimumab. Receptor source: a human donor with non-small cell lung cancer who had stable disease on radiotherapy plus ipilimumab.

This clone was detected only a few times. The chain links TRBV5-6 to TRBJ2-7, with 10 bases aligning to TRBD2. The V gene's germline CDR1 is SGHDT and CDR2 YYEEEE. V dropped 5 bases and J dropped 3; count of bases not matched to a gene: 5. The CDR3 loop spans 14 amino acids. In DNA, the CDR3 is TGTGCCAGCAGAAAGCGGGGGGGCATCTACGAGCAGTACTTC. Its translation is CASRKRGGIYEQYF.

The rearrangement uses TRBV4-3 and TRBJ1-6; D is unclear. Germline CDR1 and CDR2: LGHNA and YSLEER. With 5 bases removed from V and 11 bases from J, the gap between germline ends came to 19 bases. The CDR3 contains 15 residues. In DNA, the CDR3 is TGCGCCAGCAGCGCCACGCGAGGTCCCATAACACCCCTCCACTTT. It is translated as CASSATRGPITPLHF.

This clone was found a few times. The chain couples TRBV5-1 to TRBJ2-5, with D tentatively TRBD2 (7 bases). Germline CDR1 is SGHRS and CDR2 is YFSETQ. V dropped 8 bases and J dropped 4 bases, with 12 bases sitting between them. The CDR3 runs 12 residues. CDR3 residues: CASTGRGETQYF. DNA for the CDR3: TGCGCCAGTACAGGGAGGGGAGAGACCCAGTACTTC.

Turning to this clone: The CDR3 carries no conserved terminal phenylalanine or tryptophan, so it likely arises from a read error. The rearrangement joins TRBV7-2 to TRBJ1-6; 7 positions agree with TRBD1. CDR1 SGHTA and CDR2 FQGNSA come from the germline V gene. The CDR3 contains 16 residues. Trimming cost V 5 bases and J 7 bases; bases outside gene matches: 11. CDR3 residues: CASSRGLGGGNSPLHL. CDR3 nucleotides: TGTGCCAGCAGCAGAGGGTTAGGGGGCGGGAATTCACCCCTCCACCTT.

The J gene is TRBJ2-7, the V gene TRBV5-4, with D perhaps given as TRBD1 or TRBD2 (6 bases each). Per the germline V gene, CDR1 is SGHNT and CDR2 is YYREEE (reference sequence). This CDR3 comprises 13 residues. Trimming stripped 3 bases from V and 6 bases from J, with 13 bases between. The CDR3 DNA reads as TGTGCCAGCAGCTCAGGAGGGGGAATCGAGCAGTACTTC. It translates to CASSSGGGIEQYF.

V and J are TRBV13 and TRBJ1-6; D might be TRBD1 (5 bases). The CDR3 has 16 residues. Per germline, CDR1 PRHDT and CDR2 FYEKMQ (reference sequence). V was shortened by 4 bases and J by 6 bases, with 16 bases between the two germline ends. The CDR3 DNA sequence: TGTGCCAGCAGCTCGCCTCGGGGGTCGACTAATTCACCCCTCCACTTT. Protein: CASSSPRGSTNSPLHF. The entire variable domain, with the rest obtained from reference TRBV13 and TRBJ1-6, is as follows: AAGVIQSPRHLIKEKRETATLKCYPIPRHDTVYWYQQGPGQDPQFLISFYEKMQSDKGSIPDRFSAQQFSDYHSELNMSSLELGDSALYFCASSSPRGSTNSPLHFGNGTRLTVT.

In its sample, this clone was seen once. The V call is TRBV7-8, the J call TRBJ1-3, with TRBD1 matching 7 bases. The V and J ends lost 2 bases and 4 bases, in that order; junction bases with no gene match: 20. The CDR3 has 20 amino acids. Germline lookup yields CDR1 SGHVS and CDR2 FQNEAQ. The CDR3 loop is CASSLIHSIGDRKAGNTIYF. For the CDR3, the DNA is TGTGCCAGCAGCTTAATCCACAGCATTGGGGACAGAAAAGCAGGAAACACCATATATTTT. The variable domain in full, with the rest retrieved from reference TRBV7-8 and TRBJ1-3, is GAGVSQSPRYKVAKRGQDVALRCDPISGHVSLFWYQQALGQGPEFLTYFQNEAQLDKSGLPSDRFFAERPEGSVSTLKIQRTQQEDSAVYLCASSLIHSIGDRKAGNTIYFGEGSWLTVV.

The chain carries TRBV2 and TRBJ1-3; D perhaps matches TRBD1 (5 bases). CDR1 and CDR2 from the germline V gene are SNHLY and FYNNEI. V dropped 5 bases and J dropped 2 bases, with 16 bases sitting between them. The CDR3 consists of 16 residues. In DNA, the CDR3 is TGTGCCAGCAGTTCCCAGGGAGAAGTAGCTGGAAACACCATATATTTT. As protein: CASSSQGEVAGNTIYF.

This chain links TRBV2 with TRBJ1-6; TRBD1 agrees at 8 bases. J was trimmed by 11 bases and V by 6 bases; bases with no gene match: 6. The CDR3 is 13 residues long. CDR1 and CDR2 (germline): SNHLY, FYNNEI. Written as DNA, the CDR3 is TGTGCCAGCAGCCGGGACAGGCAAGCACCCCTCCACTTT. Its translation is CASSRDRQAPLHF.

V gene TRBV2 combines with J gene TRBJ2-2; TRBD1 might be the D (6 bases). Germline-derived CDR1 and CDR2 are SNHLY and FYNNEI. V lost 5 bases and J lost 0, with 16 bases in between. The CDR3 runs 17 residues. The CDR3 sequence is CASSRQGIGANTGELFF. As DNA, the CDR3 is TGTGCCAGCAGTCGCCAGGGGATCGGGGCGAACACCGGGGAGCTGTTTTTT.

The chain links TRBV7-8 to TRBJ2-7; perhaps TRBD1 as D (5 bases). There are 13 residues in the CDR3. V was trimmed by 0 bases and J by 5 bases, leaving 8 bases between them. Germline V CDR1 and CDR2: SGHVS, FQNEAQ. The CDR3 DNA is TGTGCCAGCAGCTTAGCCAGGGTTAACGAGCAGTACTTC. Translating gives CASSLARVNEQYF.

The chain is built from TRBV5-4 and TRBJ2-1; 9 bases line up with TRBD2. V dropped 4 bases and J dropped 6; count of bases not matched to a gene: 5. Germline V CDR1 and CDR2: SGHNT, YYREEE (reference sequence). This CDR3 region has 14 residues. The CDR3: CASSPGLAINEQFF. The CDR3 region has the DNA TGTGCCAGCAGCCCTGGACTAGCGATCAATGAGCAGTTCTTC.

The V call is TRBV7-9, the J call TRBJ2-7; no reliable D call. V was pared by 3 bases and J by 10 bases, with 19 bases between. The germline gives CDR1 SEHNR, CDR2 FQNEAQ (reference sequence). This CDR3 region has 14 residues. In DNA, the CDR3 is TGTGCCAGCAGCTTGATGGAGCAGTCTCAATTACAGTACTTC. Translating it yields CASSLMEQSQLQYF.

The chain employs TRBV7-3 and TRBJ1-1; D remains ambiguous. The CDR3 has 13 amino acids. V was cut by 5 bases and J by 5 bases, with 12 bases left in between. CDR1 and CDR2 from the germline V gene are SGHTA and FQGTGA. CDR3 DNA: TGTGCCAGCAGCCCACGAATGGGGACTGAAGCTTTCTTT. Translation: CASSPRMGTEAFF.

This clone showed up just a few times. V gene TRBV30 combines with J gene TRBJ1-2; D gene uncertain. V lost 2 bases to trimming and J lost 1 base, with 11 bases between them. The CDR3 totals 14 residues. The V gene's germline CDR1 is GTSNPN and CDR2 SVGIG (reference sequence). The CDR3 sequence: CAWSREQRNYGYTF. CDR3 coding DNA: TGTGCCTGGAGTCGGGAACAGCGTAACTATGGCTACACCTTC.

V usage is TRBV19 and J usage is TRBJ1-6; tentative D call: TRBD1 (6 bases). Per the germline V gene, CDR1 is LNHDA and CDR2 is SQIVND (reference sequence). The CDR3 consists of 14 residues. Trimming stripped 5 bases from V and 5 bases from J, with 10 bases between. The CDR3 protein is CASSSRTDNSPLHF. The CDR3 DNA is TGTGCCAGTAGTTCGCGGACAGATAATTCACCCCTCCACTTT.

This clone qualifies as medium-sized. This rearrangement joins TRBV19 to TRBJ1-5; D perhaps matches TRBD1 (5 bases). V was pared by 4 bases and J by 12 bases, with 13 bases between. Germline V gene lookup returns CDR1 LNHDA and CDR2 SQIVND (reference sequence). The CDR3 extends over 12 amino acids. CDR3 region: CASSTGTNYQHF. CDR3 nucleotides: TGTGCCAGTAGTACCGGGACTAACTACCAGCATTTT. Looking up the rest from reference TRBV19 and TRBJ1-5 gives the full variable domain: DGGITQSPKYLFRKEGQNVTLSCEQNLNHDAMYWYRQDPGQGLRLIYYSQIVNDFQKGDIAEGYSVSREKKESFPLTVTSAQKNPTAFYLCASSTGTNYQHFGDGTRLSIL.

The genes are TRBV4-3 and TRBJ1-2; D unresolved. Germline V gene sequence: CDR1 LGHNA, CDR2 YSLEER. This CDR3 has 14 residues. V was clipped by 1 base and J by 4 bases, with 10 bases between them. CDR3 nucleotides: TGCGCCAGCAGCCAAGTCGGGGAGGGCTATGGCTACACCTTC. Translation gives CASSQVGEGYGYTF.

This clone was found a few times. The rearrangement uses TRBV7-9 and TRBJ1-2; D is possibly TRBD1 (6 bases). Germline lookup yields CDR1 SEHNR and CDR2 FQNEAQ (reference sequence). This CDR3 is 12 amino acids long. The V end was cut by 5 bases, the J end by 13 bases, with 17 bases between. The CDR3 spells CASSPGRQGSTF. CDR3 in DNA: TGTGCCAGCAGCCCGGGCCGCCAGGGGAGCACCTTC.

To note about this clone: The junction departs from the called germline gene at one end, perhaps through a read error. DNA for the CDR3: TGTGCCAGCAGTTTAGTAGGCGGGCGCTATGGCTACACCTTC. Translation: CASSLVGGRYGYTF. This rearrangement joins TRBV10-3 to TRBJ1-2; D is unclear. The CDR3 has 14 amino acids. The germline CDR1 and CDR2 sequences are ENHRY and SYGVKD.

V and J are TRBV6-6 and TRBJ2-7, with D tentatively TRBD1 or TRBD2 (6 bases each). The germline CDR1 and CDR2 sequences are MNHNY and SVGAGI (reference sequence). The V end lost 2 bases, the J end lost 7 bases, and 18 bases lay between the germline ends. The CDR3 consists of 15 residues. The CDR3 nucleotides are TGTGCCAGCAGTTACGGCCCGGGGGCGCAAGAAGAGCAGTACGTC. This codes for CASSYGPGAQEEQYV.

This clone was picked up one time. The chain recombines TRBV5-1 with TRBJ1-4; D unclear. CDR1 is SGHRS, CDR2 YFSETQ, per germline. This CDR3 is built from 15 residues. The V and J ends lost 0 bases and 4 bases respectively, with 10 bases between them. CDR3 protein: CASSLGGSGNEKLFF. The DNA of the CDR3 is TGCGCCAGCAGCTTGGGGGGTTCTGGTAATGAAAAACTGTTTTTT. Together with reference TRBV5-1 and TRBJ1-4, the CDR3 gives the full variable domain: KAGVTQTPRYLIKTRGQQVTLSCSPISGHRSVSWYQQTPGQGLQFLFEYFSETQRNKGNFPGRFSGRQFSNSRSEMNVSTLELGDSALYLCASSLGGSGNEKLFFGSGTQLSVL.